This T cell receptor (beta chain) derives from a study of OX40 agonist ivuxolimab in advanced cancers. CDR3 length: 17 residues. The V and J ends lost 0 bases and 0 bases respectively, with 14 bases between them. From germline, CDR1 is LGHNA and CDR2 YSLEER. Measured with immunoSEQ multiplex PCR; TCRdb has only the in-frame clones, and not every one. In the table there are fewer than 80,000 clones, 84% of which are singletons. Any history of autoimmune disease or systemic immunosuppression disqualified patients. This receptor was taken from an adult with an advanced solid tumor such as melanoma, head and neck, liver or kidney cancer. V is TRBV4-3 and J is TRBJ1-1; no firm D call. Sequenced material: CD4+ or CD8+ T cells sorted from blood, taken in a trial of the OX40 agonist ivuxolimab. This chain's CDR3 is CASSQDPPASMNTEAFF. CDR3 DNA: TGCGCCAGCAGCCAAGATCCTCCGGCTTCCATGAACACTGAAGCTTTCTTT.